The rows below give T cell receptor beta chains drawn from one sample of a study of blood T cells in healthy people across ages. In TCRdb, the 5' RACE reads were re-called with MiXCR into one record per CDR3 protein. The sample includes around 500,000 distinct CDR3 sequences, 40% to 55% of them seen just once. The specimen sequenced was blood. The receptors stem from an elderly man in good health. Both conserved end residues are part of each CDR3. D genes are given only for firm matches. Not all rows give a size; the values are once, few, many and, for expanded clones, a class.

D	V	J	size	CDR3	DNA
-	TRBV6-6	TRBJ1-1	few	CASSYLGGPSADEAFF	TGTGCCAGCAGTTACCTGGGGGGACCGTCGGCGGACGAAGCTTTCTTT
-	TRBV21-1	TRBJ2-5	few	CASSKERQGQETQYF	TGTGCCAGCAGCAAAGAAAGGCAGGGGCAAGAGACCCAGTACTTC
-	TRBV4-2	TRBJ2-3	-	CASSGARGRALTDTQNF	TGTGCCAGCAGCGGAGCCAGGGGGAGGGCCCTCACAGATACGCAGAATTTT
-	TRBV15	TRBJ2-5	-	CATSRWGAQETQYF	TGTGCCACCTCAAGGTGGGGGGCGCAAGAGACCCAGTACTTC
-	TRBV20-1	TRBJ1-2	-	CSARESLANYGYTF	TGCAGTGCCCGAGAGTCCTTGGCTAACTATGGCTACACTTTC
TRBD2	TRBV7-2	TRBJ2-4	-	CASSFSGLAGTVAKNIQYF	TGTGCCAGCAGCTTCTCGGGACTAGCGGGGACGGTAGCCAAAAACATTCAGTACTTC
-	TRBV4-1	TRBJ1-1	-	CASSRFGGTEAFF	TGCGCCAGCAGCCGTTTCGGCGGTACTGAAGCTTTCTTT
-	TRBV24-1	TRBJ2-3	-	CATSPKGATDTQYF	TGTGCCACCAGTCCCAAGGGAGCCACAGATACGCAGTATTTT
TRBD1	TRBV12-5	TRBJ2-7	-	CASGVTGSRGEQYF	TGTGCTAGTGGAGTGACAGGGAGCCGGGGAGAGCAGTACTTC
-	TRBV20-1	TRBJ2-5	-	CSARDLGRAQNEQYF	TGCAGTGCTAGAGATCTTGGCCGCGCTCAAAATGAGCAGTACTTC
TRBD2	TRBV7-2	TRBJ2-3	-	CASSLLAGVGDTQYF	TGTGCCAGCAGCCTACTAGCGGGAGTGGGAGATACGCAGTATTTT
TRBD1	TRBV29-1	TRBJ2-6	many	CSAPDRDSSGANVLTF	TGCAGCGCCCCGGACAGGGATTCCTCTGGGGCCAACGTCCTGACTTTC
TRBD1	TRBV12-3/TRBV12-4	TRBJ1-1	-	CASRPGGETGTRAFF	TGTGCCAGCAGACCCGGTGGCGAGACAGGGACCCGAGCTTTCTTT
-	TRBV6-2/TRBV6-3	TRBJ2-3	-	CASSTNPPRRSTDTQYF	TGTGCCAGCAGTACCAATCCCCCCCGCAGAAGCACAGATACGCAGTATTTT
-	TRBV6-1	TRBJ2-3	few	CASSDYSTDTQYF	TGTGCCAGCAGTGATTACAGCACAGATACGCAGTATTTT
TRBD1	TRBV7-9	TRBJ1-1	few	CASSWDLQGDTEAFF	TGTGCCAGCAGTTGGGACCTACAGGGGGACACTGAAGCTTTCTTT
-	TRBV4-1	TRBJ2-7	-	CASSQVETYPYEQYF	TGCGCCAGCAGCCAAGTCGAGACTTATCCCTACGAGCAGTACTTC
-	TRBV7-2	TRBJ2-5	-	CASSLYGPGGGVETQYF	TGTGCCAGCAGCCTGTATGGGCCCGGCGGGGGCGTTGAGACCCAGTACTTC
-	TRBV21-1	TRBJ2-7	-	CASSDPNLGGEQYF	TGTGCCAGCAGCGACCCTAACCTTGGTGGCGAGCAGTACTTC
TRBD1	TRBV7-3	TRBJ1-1	-	CASSLLGGGQGGTEAFF	TGTGCCAGCAGCTTATTGGGAGGGGGACAGGGCGGCACTGAAGCTTTCTTT
-	TRBV10-1	TRBJ2-7	many	CASSESVGRMIGEQYF	TGCGCCAGCAGTGAATCCGTGGGACGGATGATCGGCGAGCAGTACTTC
TRBD1	TRBV5-5	TRBJ1-1	-	CASSLGLGQGSNTEAFF	TGTGCCAGCAGCTTGGGACTGGGACAGGGATCGAACACTGAAGCTTTCTTT
-	TRBV7-9	TRBJ2-1	once	CASSLPSELEQFF	TGTGCCAGCAGCTTACCCAGCGAACTTGAGCAGTTCTTC
-	TRBV6-5	TRBJ1-6	-	CASSYVAGQMDSPLHF	TGTGCCAGCAGTTATGTGGCGGGACAAATGGATTCACCCCTCCACTTT
-	TRBV7-8	TRBJ2-7	-	CASRGVSYEQYF	TGTGCCAGCAGGGGCGTCTCCTACGAGCAGTACTTC
TRBD1	TRBV7-8	TRBJ2-1	-	CASSLRGTGVNEQFF	TGTGCCAGCAGCTTAAGAGGGACAGGGGTCAATGAGCAGTTCTTC
TRBD1	TRBV28	TRBJ2-6	-	CASSVPGQISGANVLTF	TGTGCCAGCAGTGTACCGGGACAGATCTCTGGGGCCAACGTCCTGACTTTC
-	TRBV6-2/TRBV6-3	TRBJ2-1	-	CASSDPRGGYNEQFF	TGTGCCAGCAGTGACCCAAGGGGGGGGTACAATGAGCAGTTCTTC